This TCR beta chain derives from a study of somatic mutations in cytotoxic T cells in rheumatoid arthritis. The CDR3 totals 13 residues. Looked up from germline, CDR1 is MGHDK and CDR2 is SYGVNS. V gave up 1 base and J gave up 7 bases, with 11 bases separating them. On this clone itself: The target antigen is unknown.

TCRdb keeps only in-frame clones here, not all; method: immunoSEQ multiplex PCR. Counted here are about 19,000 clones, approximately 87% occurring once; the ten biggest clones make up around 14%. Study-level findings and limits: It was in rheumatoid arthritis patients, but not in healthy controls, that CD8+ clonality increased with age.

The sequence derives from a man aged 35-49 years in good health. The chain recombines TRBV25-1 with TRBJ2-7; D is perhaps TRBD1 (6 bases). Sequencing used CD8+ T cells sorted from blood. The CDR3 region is CASSELGQGEQYF. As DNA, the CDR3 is TGTGCCAGCAGTGAATTGGGGCAGGGGGAGCAGTACTTC.